A selection of T cell receptor beta chains follows, all from one sample in a study of T cells in Graves' hyperthyroidism and ophthalmopathy. TCRdb re-derived calls from the multiplex PCR reads in MiXCR, one entry per CDR3 protein. The data show approximately 400,000 distinct CDR3 sequences, with around a sixth seen just once and 25% to 35% held by the top ten. Sequencing used blood. All receptors derive from a woman aged 18-29 years with Graves' hyperthyroidism that later progressed to Graves' ophthalmopathy. Both conserved end residues are part of each CDR3. Fields, in order: V gene, clone size, J gene, D gene, CDR3 DNA, CDR3 protein. The D gene is left open where the match is weak. Size is omitted from some rows. Given values are once, few, many or a class for expanded clones.

V: TRBV30; size: NA; J: TRBJ2-3; D: NA; DNA: TGTGCCTGGAAAAGCCCGCGGCCAAGCACAGATACGCAGTATTTT; CDR3: CAWKSPRPSTDTQYF
V: TRBV11-1; size: many; J: TRBJ2-7; D: NA; DNA: TGTGCCAGCAGCCCTTCGGGACAAACATCCTACGAGCAGTACTTC; CDR3: CASSPSGQTSYEQYF
V: TRBV25-1; size: few; J: TRBJ1-1; D: NA; DNA: TGTGCCAGCAGTGAGCAGGGGTGGTATGACACTGAAGCTTTCTTT; CDR3: CASSEQGWYDTEAFF
V: TRBV28; size: NA; J: TRBJ2-5; D: TRBD1; DNA: TGTGCCAGCAGTGGGCCGGGACAGGGGGAGGGGGAGACCCAGTACTTC; CDR3: CASSGPGQGEGETQYF
V: TRBV15; size: many; J: TRBJ2-7; D: NA; DNA: TGTGCCACCAGCAGAGATCGTTACCCCTCCTACGAGCAGTACTTC; CDR3: CATSRDRYPSYEQYF
V: TRBV16; size: NA; J: TRBJ2-7; D: NA; DNA: TGTGCCAGCAGCCAATCGCTCAAAACCTACGAGCAGTACTTC; CDR3: CASSQSLKTYEQYF
V: TRBV7-2; size: many; J: TRBJ2-7; D: NA; DNA: TGTGCCAGCAGCCCTCGACAAGCCTACGAGCAGTACTTC; CDR3: CASSPRQAYEQYF
V: TRBV11-2; size: many; J: TRBJ2-3; D: NA; DNA: TGTGCCAGCAGCTCAGGGTACACAGATACGCAGTATTTT; CDR3: CASSSGYTDTQYF
V: TRBV20-1; size: many; J: TRBJ2-7; D: NA; DNA: TGCAGTGCTAGAAGCCAGTCCTACGAGCAGTACTTC; CDR3: CSARSQSYEQYF
V: TRBV28; size: few; J: TRBJ1-1; D: NA; DNA: TGTGCCAGCAGTCCCCGGGGATACGAAGCTTTCTTT; CDR3: CASSPRGYEAFF
V: TRBV28; size: many; J: TRBJ2-3; D: NA; DNA: TGTGCCAGCAGTTTGGCATCGCTAGGCACAGATACGCAGTATTTT; CDR3: CASSLASLGTDTQYF
V: TRBV2; size: many; J: TRBJ2-1; D: TRBD2; DNA: TGTGCCAGCACCGAGGCGGAGCTAGCGGAACTAGTATACAATGAGCAGTTCTTC; CDR3: CASTEAELAELVYNEQFF
V: TRBV7-9; size: few; J: TRBJ2-1; D: NA; DNA: TGTGCCAGCAGCTCACTGGGGTCGGGGACATGGGGCTCCTACAATGAGCAGTTCTTC; CDR3: CASSSLGSGTWGSYNEQFF
V: TRBV2; size: many; J: TRBJ2-1; D: NA; DNA: TGTGCCAGCAGGCGCAATGGGTATGAGCAGTTCTTC; CDR3: CASRRNGYEQFF
V: TRBV20-1; size: NA; J: TRBJ2-5; D: NA; DNA: TGCAGTGCTAGAGATCTCGGGGAAGAGACCCAGTACTTC; CDR3: CSARDLGEETQYF
V: TRBV6-1; size: NA; J: TRBJ1-5; D: NA; DNA: TGTGCCAGCCTCTACGAGGGGAATCAGCCCCAGCATTTT; CDR3: CASLYEGNQPQHF
V: TRBV6-5; size: many; J: TRBJ2-3; D: NA; DNA: TGTGCCAGCAGTTACCGCCGTCTGAGACAGGACACAGATACGCAGTATTTT; CDR3: CASSYRRLRQDTDTQYF
V: TRBV6-5; size: many; J: TRBJ2-7; D: TRBD1; DNA: TGTGCCAGCAGTTACGGGGACAGGGGCTCCTACGAGCAGTACTTC; CDR3: CASSYGDRGSYEQYF
V: TRBV28; size: many; J: TRBJ2-1; D: NA; DNA: TGTGCCAGTAAGGGACGGCTTTACAATGAGCAGTTCTTC; CDR3: CASKGRLYNEQFF
V: TRBV7-6; size: many; J: TRBJ2-5; D: TRBD2; DNA: TGTGCCAGCAGCCCCGGGACTAGCGTTCTCTTTCAAGAGACCCAGTACTTC; CDR3: CASSPGTSVLFQETQYF
V: TRBV20-1; size: few; J: TRBJ2-2; D: NA; DNA: TGCAGTGCTAGGCGTTTATCCGGGGAGCTGTTTTTT; CDR3: CSARRLSGELFF
V: TRBV6-1; size: many; J: TRBJ1-1; D: NA; DNA: TGTGCCAGCAGTGAAGCGCGAACCACTGAAGCTTTCTTT; CDR3: CASSEARTTEAFF